This section outlines one T cell receptor (beta chain) sequence together with its context. What this receptor recognizes is not known. Base qualities were left out, and no much larger clone turns up one base away. Taken from cysteine to phenylalanine, the CDR3 has 15 residues. Only the CDR3 portion is preserved as DNA: 45 bases, with reading frame beginning at the first base. In the germline V gene (reference sequence), CDR1 corresponds to LNHNV and CDR2 to YYDKDF. The junction carries 14 bases between V and J, which are trimmed by 8 bases and 0 bases respectively. The source of the sample is a study of T cells after yellow fever vaccination (dated by TCRdb to the late 2010s). Regarding the research as a whole: The SMART-Seq v4 Ultra Low Input RNA kit was used to prepare libraries from fractions with low cell numbers. To follow T-cell clones before and after primary and booster YFV17D yellow fever vaccination, bulk TCR alpha and beta repertoires were sequenced over time. The cohort comprised two healthy male donors, one aged 18 to 30 and one aged 30 to 39 years. Bulk PBMC replicates and cell subsets were isolated from blood drawn at multiple timepoints before and after both primary and secondary immunization. Here is what the overall study found, with its caveats: Computational filtering was needed because FACS-sorted repertoires could contain abundant contaminating clonotypes from the bulk population. A small fraction of clonotypes appeared in both the CD4 and CD8 compartments, likely as a result of convergent recombination. Most clones expanded after primary vaccination were re-detected after the booster (about 96% of CD4 and around 88% of CD8), suggesting broad memory maintenance. Compared with the primary T-cell response, the secondary T-cell response was weaker but faster, peaking on day 5 rather than day 15. Because the study included only two donors, the extent to which the findings can be generalized is limited.

The treatment or condition label on this specimen signifies: live attenuated yellow fever vaccine strain. At every blood-draw timepoint, two biological replicates of bulk PBMCs were collected. PBMCs were isolated from peripheral blood using a standard Ficoll-Paque protocol. RNA was extracted with TriZol from bulk PBMCs, CD4 and CD8 fractions, and dextramer-positive and dextramer-negative fractions. TCR cDNA was synthesized by 5'RACE template switching, through which a universal primer site and unique molecular identifiers were introduced. cDNA synthesis was primed from both the TCR alpha and TCR beta constant segments. Library amplification involved two PCR steps, and the second step added sample barcodes and sequencing adapters. Sequencing of libraries was done on Illumina HiSeq 2500 (2x100 bp) or NovaSeq (2x150 bp). Under the source paper's analysis protocol: MIGEC was used to demultiplex reads and collapse the reads into UMI consensus sequences, and MiXCR was used for V(D)J alignment. Vaccine-responding clonotypes were defined with edgeR using replicate PBMC samples, requiring FDR below 0.01 and a log2 fold change above 5 up to day 15. Bulk clonotypes were assigned CD4 or CD8 identity according to which sequenced CD4 or CD8 repertoire held them at higher abundance. Using fastp trimming at Q25 and MiXCR clonotype assembly, TCRdb reanalyzed the public sequencing data and kept in-frame beta chains. All rows with the same CDR3 protein become a single entry with the most common DNA and genes. The V and J calls, along with clone size, are taken from TCRdb and not from the paper's own processing. Within this sample are hundreds of thousands of distinct CDR3 sequences, with about 19% of them counted one time only. Of the sample, roughly 13% falls within the top ten clones.

The sample was PBMCs, taken 15 days after the yellow fever booster vaccination. The sequence links TRBV15 to TRBJ2-1; TRBD2 might be the D gene, on 6 matching bases. This sequence originates from a man younger than 40 who received the YFV17D yellow fever vaccine. The CDR3: CATQAGRSSYNEQFF. The nucleotide sequence is given as TGTGCCACCCAGGCGGGGAGGAGCTCCTACAATGAGCAGTTCTTC. The reference TRBV15 and TRBJ2-1 proteins fill in what lies around the CDR3, so the full variable domain reads DAMVIQNPRYQVTQFGKPVTLSCSQTLNHNVMYWYQQKSSQAPKLLFHYYDKDFNNEADTPDNFQSRRPNTSFCFLDIRSPGLGDTAMYLCATQAGRSSYNEQFFGPGTRLTVL.